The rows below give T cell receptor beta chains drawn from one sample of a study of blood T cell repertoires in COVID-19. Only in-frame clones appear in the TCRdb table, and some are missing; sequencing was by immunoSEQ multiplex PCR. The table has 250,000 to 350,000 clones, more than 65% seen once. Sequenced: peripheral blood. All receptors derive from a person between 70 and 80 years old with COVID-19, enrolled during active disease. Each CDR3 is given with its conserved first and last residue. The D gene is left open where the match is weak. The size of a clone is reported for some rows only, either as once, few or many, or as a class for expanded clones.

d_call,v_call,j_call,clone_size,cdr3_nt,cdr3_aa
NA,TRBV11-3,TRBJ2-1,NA,TGTGCCAGCAGCTCCTACTCCTACAATGAGCAGTTCTTC,CASSSYSYNEQFF
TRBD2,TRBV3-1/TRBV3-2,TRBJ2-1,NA,TGTGCCAGCAGCTTCCCTAGCGGGAGGAGGGATGAGCAGTTCTTC,CASSFPSGRRDEQFF
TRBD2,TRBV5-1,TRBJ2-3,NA,TGCGCCAGCAGGGGTATGGCGGGGGGGCGGTCAGATACGCAGTATTTT,CASRGMAGGRSDTQYF
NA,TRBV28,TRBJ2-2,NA,TGTGCCAGCAGAAATAGCGACACCGGGGAGCTGTTTTTT,CASRNSDTGELFF
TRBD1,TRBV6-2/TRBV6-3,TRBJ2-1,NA,TGTGCCAGCAGTGATAACCGGGACAGGGATGAGCAGTTCTTC,CASSDNRDRDEQFF
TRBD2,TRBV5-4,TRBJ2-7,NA,TGTGCCAGCAGCTTGAGCGGGAGGACCTACGAGCAGTACTTC,CASSLSGRTYEQYF
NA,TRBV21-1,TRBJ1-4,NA,TGTGCCAGCAGCTGTCGGGGGGCAGGTCGGGCAACTAATGAAAAACTGTTTTTT,CASSCRGAGRATNEKLFF
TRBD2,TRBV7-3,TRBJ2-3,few,TGTGCCAGCAGCCCCGTACCTAGCGGGGGCACAGATACGCAGTATTTT,CASSPVPSGGTDTQYF
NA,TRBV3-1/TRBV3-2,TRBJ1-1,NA,TGTGCCAGCAGCCAAGTACCACAGGTCATGAACACTGAAGCTTTCTTT,CASSQVPQVMNTEAFF
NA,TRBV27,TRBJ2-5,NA,TGTGCCAGCAGTCCCTGGGACAACCAAGAGACCCAGTACTTC,CASSPWDNQETQYF
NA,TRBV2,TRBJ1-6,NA,TGTGCCAGCAGAGCGATGGGTTCCTATAATTCACCCCTCCACTTT,CASRAMGSYNSPLHF
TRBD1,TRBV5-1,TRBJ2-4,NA,TGCGCCAGCAGCTTGGCCAGTGGACAGGGACACATTCAGTACTTC,CASSLASGQGHIQYF
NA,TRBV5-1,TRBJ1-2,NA,TGCGCCAGCAGCCCGATGGGCCTAAACTATGGCTACACCTTC,CASSPMGLNYGYTF
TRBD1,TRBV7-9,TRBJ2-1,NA,TGTGCCAGCAGCTTAGGACAGGGCTCCTACAATGAGCAGTTCTTC,CASSLGQGSYNEQFF
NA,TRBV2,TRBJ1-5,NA,TGTGCCAGCAGCCAGGGCAATCAGCCCCAGCATTTT,CASSQGNQPQHF
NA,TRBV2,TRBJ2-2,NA,TGTGCCAGCACGGACACCGGGGAGCTGTTTTTT,CASTDTGELFF
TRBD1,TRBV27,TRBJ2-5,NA,TGTGCCAGCAGTCTTGGCGTTCCCGGGACAGGGGAATTAGAGACCCAGTACTTC,CASSLGVPGTGELETQYF
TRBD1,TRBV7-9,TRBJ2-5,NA,TGTGCCAGCAGCTCCCCCTTAGTTAGGATGGACAGGGGGGAGACCCAGTACTTC,CASSSPLVRMDRGETQYF
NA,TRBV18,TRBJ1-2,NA,TGTGCCAGCTCACCCCGGACCCCAAGGGGTAACTATGGCTACACCTTC,CASSPRTPRGNYGYTF
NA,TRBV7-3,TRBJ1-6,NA,TGTGCCAGCAGGGAGACTAAGATTAATTCACCCCTCCACTTT,CASRETKINSPLHF
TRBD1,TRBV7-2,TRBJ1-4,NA,TGTGCCAGCAGCTTGACCGGGACAGCGGATGAAAAACTGTTTTTT,CASSLTGTADEKLFF
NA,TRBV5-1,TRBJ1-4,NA,NA,CASSFLAQGLTNEKLFF
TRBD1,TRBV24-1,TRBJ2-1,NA,TGTGCCACCAGTGATTTCCGGGACAGGGGGCGCTACAATGAGCAGTTCTTC,CATSDFRDRGRYNEQFF
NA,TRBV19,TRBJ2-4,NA,TGTGCCAGTAGTTCTCTTGGGGCAGGGATGAACATTCAGTACTTC,CASSSLGAGMNIQYF
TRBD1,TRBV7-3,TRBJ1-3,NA,TGTGCCAGCAGCTGGCGACAGGGGGCTGGAAACACCATATATTTT,CASSWRQGAGNTIYF
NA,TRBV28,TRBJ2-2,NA,TGTGCCAGCAGTTTACGCGGGGAGCTGTTTTTT,CASSLRGELFF
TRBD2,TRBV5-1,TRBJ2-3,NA,TGCGCCAGCAGCTCCAAGCGGGGGACTACAACAGATACGCAGTATTTT,CASSSKRGTTTDTQYF
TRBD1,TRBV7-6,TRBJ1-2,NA,TGTGCCAGCAGCTTAGCTACGGGCCCGGGACAGGGGGCGGCCTACACCTTC,CASSLATGPGQGAAYTF
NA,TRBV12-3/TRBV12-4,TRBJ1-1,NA,TGTGCCAGCAGTTTTCAGGGAAGCACTGAAGCTTTCTTT,CASSFQGSTEAFF
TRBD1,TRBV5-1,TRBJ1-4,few,TGCGCCAGTACGGTACGACAGGGCGATGAAAAACTGTTTTTT,CASTVRQGDEKLFF
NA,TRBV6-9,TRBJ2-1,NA,TGTGCCAGCAGCCCCGCCCGAAATGGGCCCCCCTACAATGAGCAGTTCTTC,CASSPARNGPPYNEQFF
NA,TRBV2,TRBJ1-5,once,TGTGCCAGCATTTCGGAGAGCAATCAGCCCCAGCATTTT,CASISESNQPQHF
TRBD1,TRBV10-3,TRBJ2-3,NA,TGTGCCATCAGTGAGGACAGGGGGCCGGCAGATACGCAGTATTTT,CAISEDRGPADTQYF
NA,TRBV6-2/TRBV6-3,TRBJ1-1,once,TGTACCAGCAACCCACCGGGTGGCGTCGCTGAAGCTTTCTTT,CTSNPPGGVAEAFF
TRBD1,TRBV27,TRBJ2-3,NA,TGTGCCAGCAGTCCCACTTGGGACAGGAGCACAGATACGCAGTATTTT,CASSPTWDRSTDTQYF
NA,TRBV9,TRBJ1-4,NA,TGTGCCAGCAGCCCTGGGGGGGGGCTTGGAGAAAAACTGTTTTTT,CASSPGGGLGEKLFF
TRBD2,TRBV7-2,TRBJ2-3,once,TGTGCCAGCAGCTTACAGCGGGGGAGCACAGATACGCAGTATTTT,CASSLQRGSTDTQYF
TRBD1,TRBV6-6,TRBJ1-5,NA,TGTGCCAGCAGTTCCAGGGACAGACCAAATCAGCCCCAGCATTTT,CASSSRDRPNQPQHF
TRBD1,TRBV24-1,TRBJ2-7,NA,TGTGCCACCAGTGACCCCCGGGACAGGGGAGACGAGCAGTACTTC,CATSDPRDRGDEQYF
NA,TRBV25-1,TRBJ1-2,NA,TGTGCCAGCAGTGATTCTACAGCTAACTATGGCTACACCTTC,CASSDSTANYGYTF
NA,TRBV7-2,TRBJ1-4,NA,TGTGCCAGCAGCCCCCAAGGGGCCTCCACTAATGAAAAACTGTTTTTT,CASSPQGASTNEKLFF
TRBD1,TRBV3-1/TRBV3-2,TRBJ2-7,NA,TGTGCCAGCAGCCGACTCCGGGACAGCTCCTACGAGCAGTACTTC,CASSRLRDSSYEQYF
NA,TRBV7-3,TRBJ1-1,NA,TGTGCCAGCAGCTTACGGCCGGGGGTTGGATTGGGAAACACTGAAGCTTTCTTT,CASSLRPGVGLGNTEAFF
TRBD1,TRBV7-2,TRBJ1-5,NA,TGTGCCAGCAGCTTAGCGGGTACAGGGGCTCAGCATTTT,CASSLAGTGAQHF
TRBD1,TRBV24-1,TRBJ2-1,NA,TGTGCCACCAGTGAGACAAGGGGGCTTGGGCAAAATGAGCAGTTCTTC,CATSETRGLGQNEQFF
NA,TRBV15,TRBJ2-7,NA,TGTGCCACCAGCAGGGCCGGGGAAAAGAGCTCCTACGAGCAGTACTTC,CATSRAGEKSSYEQYF
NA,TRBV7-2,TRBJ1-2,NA,TGTGCCAGCAGCTTAGTGACCGACCCCGGAGGCTATGGCTACACCTTC,CASSLVTDPGGYGYTF
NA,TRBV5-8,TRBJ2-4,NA,TGTGCCAGCAGCTTGCATCGGGATTTCAACATTCAGTACTTC,CASSLHRDFNIQYF
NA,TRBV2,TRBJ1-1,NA,TGTGCCAGCAGTGAAGCAGATACTGCTTTGAACACTGAAGCTTTCTTT,CASSEADTALNTEAFF
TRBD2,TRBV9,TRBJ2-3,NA,TGTGCCAGCAGCCCCCGAAGCGGGAGTGGCACAGATACGCAGTATTTT,CASSPRSGSGTDTQYF
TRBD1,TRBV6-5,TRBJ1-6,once,TGTGCCAGCAGTATAGACAGGGATGAATCACCCCTCCACTTT,CASSIDRDESPLHF
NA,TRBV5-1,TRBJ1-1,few,TGCGCCAGCAGCGGAGGATCGAACACTGAAGCTTTCTTT,CASSGGSNTEAFF
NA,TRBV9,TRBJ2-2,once,TGTGCCAGCAGCGTCCCGGGACAATCGAACACCGGGGAGCTGTTTTTT,CASSVPGQSNTGELFF
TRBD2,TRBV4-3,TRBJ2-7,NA,TGCGCCAGCAGCCATAGACGGGAGGGCCTGTTCGAGCAGTACTTC,CASSHRREGLFEQYF
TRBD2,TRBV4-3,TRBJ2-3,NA,TGCGCCAGCAGCCTAGCGGGGGGGCCGACAGATACGCAGTATTTT,CASSLAGGPTDTQYF
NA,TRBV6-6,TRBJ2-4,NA,TGTGCCAGCCGGGGGTCACTAGCCCAGGCCAAAAACATTCAGTACTTC,CASRGSLAQAKNIQYF
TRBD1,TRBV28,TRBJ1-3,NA,TGTGCCAGCAGTCCGGGACAGGGAGTGACGGGAAACACCATATATTTT,CASSPGQGVTGNTIYF
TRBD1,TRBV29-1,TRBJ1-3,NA,TGCAGCGTTTCTGACAGGGTGGCTGGAAACACCATATATTTT,CSVSDRVAGNTIYF
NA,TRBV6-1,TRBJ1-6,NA,TGTGCCAGCAGTGAAGCCCCACAGAATTCACCCCTCCACTTT,CASSEAPQNSPLHF
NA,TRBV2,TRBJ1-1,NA,TGTGCCAGCGGTCAGAGAGGGGGGAACACTGAAGCTTTCTTT,CASGQRGGNTEAFF